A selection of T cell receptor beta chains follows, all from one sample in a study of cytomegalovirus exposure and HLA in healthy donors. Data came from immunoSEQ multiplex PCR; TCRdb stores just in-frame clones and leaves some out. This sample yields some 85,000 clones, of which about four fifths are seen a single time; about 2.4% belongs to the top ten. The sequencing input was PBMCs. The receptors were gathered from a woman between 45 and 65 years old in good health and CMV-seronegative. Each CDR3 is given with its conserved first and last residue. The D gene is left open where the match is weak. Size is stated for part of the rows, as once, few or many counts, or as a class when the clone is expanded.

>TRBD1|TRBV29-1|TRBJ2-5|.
TGCAGCGTTGAGGATCTTAGGGCAGGGGGCAACCAAGAGACCCAGTACTTC
CSVEDLRAGGNQETQYF
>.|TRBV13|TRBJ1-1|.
TGTGCCAGCAGCCCGGGGAACACTGAAGCTTTCTTT
CASSPGNTEAFF
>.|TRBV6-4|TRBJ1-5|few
TGTGCCAGCAGTGACCCGGACCGGATTCAGGGCGATCAGCCCCAGCATTTT
CASSDPDRIQGDQPQHF
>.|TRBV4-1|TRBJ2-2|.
TGCGCCAGCAGCCAAGAAACGGGGTTCGCGGGCCCCTATACCGGGGAGCTGTTTTTT
CASSQETGFAGPYTGELFF
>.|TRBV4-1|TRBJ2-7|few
TGCGCCAGCAGCCCTTCGGGGGACAGACGGCAGTACTTC
CASSPSGDRRQYF
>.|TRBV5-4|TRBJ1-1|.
TGTGCCAGCAGCTTGCCGGAGAAGAACACTGAAGCTTTCTTT
CASSLPEKNTEAFF
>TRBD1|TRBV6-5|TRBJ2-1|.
TGTGCCAGCAGTCGACAGGGGGTTTACAATGAGCAGTTCTTC
CASSRQGVYNEQFF
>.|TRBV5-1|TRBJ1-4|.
TGCGCCAGCAGCTCGGAGGCCGTCGGACTTCGAGAAAAACTGTTTTTT
CASSSEAVGLREKLFF
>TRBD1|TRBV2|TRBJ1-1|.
TGTGCCAGCAGTGTAGGGGACAGGGGAACTGAAGCTTTCTTT
CASSVGDRGTEAFF
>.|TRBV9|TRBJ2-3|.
TGTGCCAGCAGCGTAGGAGAACTCTTTGATACGCAGTATTTT
CASSVGELFDTQYF
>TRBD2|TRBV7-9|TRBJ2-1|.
TGTGCCAGCAGGCCTAGCGGGAGCTCCTACAATGAGCAGTTCTTC
CASRPSGSSYNEQFF
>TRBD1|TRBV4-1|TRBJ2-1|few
TGCGCCAGCAGCCAGCAGGGACAGGGGGCTGGGTTCTTC
CASSQQGQGAGFF
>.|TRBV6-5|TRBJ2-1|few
TGTGCCAGCTCTGGGGCGGGGTCCTACAATGAGCAGTTCTTC
CASSGAGSYNEQFF
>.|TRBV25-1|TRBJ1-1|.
TGTGCCAGCAGTAAGGGGACTGAAGCTTTCTTT
CASSKGTEAFF
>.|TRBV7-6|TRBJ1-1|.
TGTGCCAGCAGCTCTTCCATTGGGGCAGGGGCTGAAGCTTTCTTT
CASSSSIGAGAEAFF
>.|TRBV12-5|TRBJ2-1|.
TGTGCTAGTGGTTTGGGACTAGGGATTCTGAGGACCTACAATGAGCAGTTCTTC
CASGLGLGILRTYNEQFF
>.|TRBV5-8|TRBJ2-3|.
TGTGCCAGCAGCTGGGGACAAAGCACAGATACGCAGTATTTT
CASSWGQSTDTQYF
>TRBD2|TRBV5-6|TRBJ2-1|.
TGTGCCAGCAGCCGAGCGGGGTCCTACAATGAGCAGTTCTTC
CASSRAGSYNEQFF
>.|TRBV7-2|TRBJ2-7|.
TGTGCCAGCAGCTTACCCCTCCGGTCGCATTCCGAGCAGTACTTC
CASSLPLRSHSEQYF
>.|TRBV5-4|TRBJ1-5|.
TGTGCCAGCAGCCTGCGACAGAACAATCAGCCCCAGCATTTT
CASSLRQNNQPQHF
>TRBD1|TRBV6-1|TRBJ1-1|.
TGTGCCAGCAGGAATACAGGGGTCACTGAAGCTTTCTTT
CASRNTGVTEAFF
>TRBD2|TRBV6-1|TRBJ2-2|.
TGTGCCAGCAGTGAACCCCGGGGGGGGGACACCGGGGAGCTGTTTTTT
CASSEPRGGDTGELFF
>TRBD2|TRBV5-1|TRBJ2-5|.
TGCGCCAGCAAAGGCCGGGCCGGGAGGTACCAAGAGACCCAGTACTTC
CASKGRAGRYQETQYF
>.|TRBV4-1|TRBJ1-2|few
TGCGCCAGCAGCCAAGATCAGGGGCGTAGCTATGGCTACACCTTC
CASSQDQGRSYGYTF
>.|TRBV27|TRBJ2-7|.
TGTGCCAGCGGGGCAGGAGGGACCTACGAGCAGTACTTC
CASGAGGTYEQYF
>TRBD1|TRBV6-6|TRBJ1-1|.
TGTGCCAGCAGATCAGGACAGGGGGCCACTGAAGCTTTCTTT
CASRSGQGATEAFF
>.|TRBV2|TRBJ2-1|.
TGTGCCAGCAGTCTCATTCTTACTACGGCCGGCAAGCAGTTCTTC
CASSLILTTAGKQFF
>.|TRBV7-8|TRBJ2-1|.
TGTGCCAGCAGCTTACAGGCAGACACCAACAATGAGCAGTTCTTC
CASSLQADTNNEQFF
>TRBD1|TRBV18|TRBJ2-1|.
TGTGCCAGCTCACCGGACAGGGGAAATGAGCAGTTCTTC
CASSPDRGNEQFF
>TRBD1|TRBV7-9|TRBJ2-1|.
TGTGCCAGCAGCGTGCCCGAGACAGGGGGCAATGAGCAGTTCTTC
CASSVPETGGNEQFF
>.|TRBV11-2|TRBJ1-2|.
TGTGCCAGCAGCTTAACAGAAACCGTCTATGGCTACACCTTC
CASSLTETVYGYTF
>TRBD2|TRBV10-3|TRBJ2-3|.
TGTGCCATCAGGGGACTAGCGGGACAAACCACAGATACGCAGTATTTT
CAIRGLAGQTTDTQYF
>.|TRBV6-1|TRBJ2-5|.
TGTGCCAGCAGTGAAGCGAGGGAGACCCAGTACTTC
CASSEARETQYF
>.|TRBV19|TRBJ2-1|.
TGTGCCAGTAGTCTGACCGGTTACATACGGAGCTCCTACAATGAGCAGTTCTTC
CASSLTGYIRSSYNEQFF
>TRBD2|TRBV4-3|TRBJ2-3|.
TGCGCCAGCAGCCAAGTGCTTGCGGGGGGGCATGCAGATACGCAGTATTTT
CASSQVLAGGHADTQYF
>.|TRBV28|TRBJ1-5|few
TGTGCCAGCAGTTTGTGGTACGGGGGTGGCAATCAGCCCCAGCATTTT
CASSLWYGGGNQPQHF
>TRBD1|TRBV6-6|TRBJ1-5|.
TGTGCCAGCAGTCCATGGACAGGCGTCCCCAATCAGCCCCAGCATTTT
CASSPWTGVPNQPQHF
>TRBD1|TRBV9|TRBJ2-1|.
TGTGCCAGCAGTCCGGGACAGGGTAATAATGAGCAGTTCTTC
CASSPGQGNNEQFF
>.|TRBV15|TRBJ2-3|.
TGTGCCACCAGCTCATTTCAGGGCGGCACAGATACGCAGTATTTT
CATSSFQGGTDTQYF
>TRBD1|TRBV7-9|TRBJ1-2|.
TGTGCCAGCAGCGACGGGGACAGGGGGCCTGGCTACACCTTC
CASSDGDRGPGYTF
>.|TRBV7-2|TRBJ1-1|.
TGTGCCAGCAGCTTACCTAACACCGGACGGGGTTTACCTGAAGCTTTCTTT
CASSLPNTGRGLPEAFF
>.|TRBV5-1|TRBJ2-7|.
TGCGCCAGCAGTCTTAATTCTCGAGACGAGCAGTACTTC
CASSLNSRDEQYF
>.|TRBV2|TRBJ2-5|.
TGTGCCAGCAGAGCCGGACAGCAAGAGACCCAGTACTTC
CASRAGQQETQYF
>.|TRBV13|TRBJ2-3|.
TGTGCCAGCAGCCTCCGCCCATCCGCACGGGATACGCAGTATTTT
CASSLRPSARDTQYF
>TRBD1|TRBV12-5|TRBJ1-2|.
TGTGCTAGTGGTTTTGCGGGACAGGTCCCGAACTATGGCTACACCTTC
CASGFAGQVPNYGYTF
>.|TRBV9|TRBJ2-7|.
TGTGCCAGCAGCGTCAGGTCGGGGTACGAGCAGTACTTC
CASSVRSGYEQYF
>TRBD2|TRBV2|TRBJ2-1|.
TGTGCCAGCAGTGAAGAGCGGGGGGTTTGGTATGAGCAGTTCTTC
CASSEERGVWYEQFF
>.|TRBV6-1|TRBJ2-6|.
TGTGCCAGCAGCACAGGGCCTGGGGCCAACGTCCTGACTTTC
CASSTGPGANVLTF
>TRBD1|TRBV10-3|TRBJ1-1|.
TGTGCCATCAGACCGGGACAGGGGGCCCCCGGGAACACTGAAGCTTTCTTT
CAIRPGQGAPGNTEAFF
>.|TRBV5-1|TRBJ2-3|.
TGCGCCAGCAGCTTGGAGGGGCAGGGAACAGATACGCAGTATTTT
CASSLEGQGTDTQYF
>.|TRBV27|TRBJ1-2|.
TGTGCCAGCAGAGCAGGGCATGGCTACACCTTC
CASRAGHGYTF
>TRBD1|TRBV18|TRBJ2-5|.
TGTGCCAGCTCACCGACAGGGCAGGAGACCCAGTACTTC
CASSPTGQETQYF
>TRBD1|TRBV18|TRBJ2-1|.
TGTGCCAGCTCACCAAGGACAGGGGTAGATGAGCAGTTCTTC
CASSPRTGVDEQFF
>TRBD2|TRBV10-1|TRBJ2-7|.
TGCGCCAGCAGTGCGGGGGCTAGCGGGCACACCTACGAGCAGTACTTC
CASSAGASGHTYEQYF
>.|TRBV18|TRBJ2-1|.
TGTGCCAGCTCACCACTCACGGCGGGGCCGAACAATGAGCAGTTCTTC
CASSPLTAGPNNEQFF
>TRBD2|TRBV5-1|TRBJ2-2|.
TGCGCCAGCAGCCCCCGGGGACTAGCGGGGGGACCGAACACCGGGGAGCTGTTTTTT
CASSPRGLAGGPNTGELFF
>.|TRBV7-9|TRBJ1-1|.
TGTGCCAGCAGTGACGGTCCGGGCACTGAAGCTTTCTTT
CASSDGPGTEAFF